This paragraph covers one T cell receptor beta chain sequence. This specimen belongs to a study of T cell changes during pregnancy in multiple sclerosis. Looked up from germline, CDR1 is SGHAT and CDR2 is FQNNGV. This CDR3 spans 13 amino acids. V shed 5 bases, J shed 11 bases, and the junction held 6 bases outside the gene matches. This table comes from immunoSEQ multiplex PCR, and its TCRdb copy is limited to in-frame clones, with some not included. The table lists some 36,000 clones, roughly 89% of them singletons. V is TRBV11-2 and J is TRBJ2-1; 10 positions match TRBD1. The starting material was CD4+ T cells from peripheral blood mononuclear cells, obtained in the second trimester of pregnancy. The source of this sequence is a female donor in good health, enrolled as a control in a pregnancy study. The CDR3 DNA follows: TGTGCCAGCAGCCCCAGGGGACAGGGGAAGCAGTTCTTC. It is translated as CASSPRGQGKQFF. The entire variable domain, with the rest obtained from reference TRBV11-2 and TRBJ2-1, is as follows: EAGVAQSPRYKIIEKRQSVAFWCNPISGHATLYWYQQILGQGPKLLIQFQNNGVVDDSQLPKDRFSAERLKGVDSTLKIQPAKLEDSAVYLCASSPRGQGKQFFGPGTRLTVL.